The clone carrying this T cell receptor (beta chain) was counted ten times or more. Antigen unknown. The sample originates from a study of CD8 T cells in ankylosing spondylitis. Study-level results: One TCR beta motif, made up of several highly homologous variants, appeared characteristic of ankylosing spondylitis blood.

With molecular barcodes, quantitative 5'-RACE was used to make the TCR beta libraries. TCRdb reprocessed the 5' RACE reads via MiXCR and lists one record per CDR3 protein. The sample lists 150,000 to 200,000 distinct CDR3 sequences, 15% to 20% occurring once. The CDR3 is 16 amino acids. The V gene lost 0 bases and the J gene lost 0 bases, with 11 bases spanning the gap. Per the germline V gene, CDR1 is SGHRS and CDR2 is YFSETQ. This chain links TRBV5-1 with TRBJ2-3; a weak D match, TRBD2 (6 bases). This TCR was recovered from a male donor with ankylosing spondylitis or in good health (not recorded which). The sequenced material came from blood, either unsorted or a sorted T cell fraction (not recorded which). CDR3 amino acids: CASSLVAGFSTDTQYF. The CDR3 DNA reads TGCGCCAGCAGCTTGGTCGCGGGATTTAGCACAGATACGCAGTATTTT.